This passage covers 22 T cell receptor beta chains from one sample sequenced in a study of shared clonotypes between healthy human individuals. Clones were sequenced by immunoSEQ multiplex PCR, and TCRdb holds only the in-frame ones, with some missing. Among roughly 2.2 million clones listed, approximately 95% were seen once. Sequences were obtained from naive CD4+ T cells from PBMCs. Stated subset: CD45RA+ positively selected. The receptors originated from a man between 18 and 29 years old in good health. Some clones in this sample may be carry-over from other donors' samples.

The gene calls are TRBV29-1 and TRBJ2-5; D gene uncertain. Germline-derived CDR1 and CDR2 are SQVTM and ANQGSEA. The CDR3 is made up of 10 amino acids. V was pared by 4 bases and J by 4 bases, with 4 bases between. The CDR3 DNA reads as TGCAGCGTTGCATCAGAGACCCAGTACTTC. Translated: CSVASETQYF.

This chain uses TRBV18 with TRBJ2-1; no reliable D call. From germline, CDR1 is KGHSH and CDR2 LQKENI. The CDR3 consists of 12 residues. V dropped 6 bases and J dropped 7 bases, with 10 bases sitting between them. The CDR3 here is CASSPAQNEQFF. Written as DNA, the CDR3 is TGTGCCAGCTCCCCGGCACAGAATGAGCAGTTCTTC.

Notes on this clone: In the same sample, other DNA sequences code for this CDR3. The CDR3 protein is CASSLRGSYEQYF. The CDR3 region has the DNA TGCGCCAGCAGCTTGAGGGGCTCCTACGAGCAGTACTTC. This chain links TRBV5-1 with TRBJ2-7; D might be TRBD1 (5 bases). The length of the CDR3 is 13 residues. Trimming pared 1 base from V and 0 bases from J, leaving 5 bases between. CDR1 and CDR2 from the germline V gene are SGHRS and YFSETQ.

For this clone: The junction shows a germline mismatch at one end, possibly a read error. The DNA for the CDR3 is TGCAGTGCTACCTTTGGGGGACTTTCGAACTTC. This gives the protein CSATFGGLSNF. This chain links TRBV20-1 with TRBJ2-4, with a weak D call TRBD2 (6 bases). The germline V gene has CDR1 DFQATT and CDR2 SNEGSKA (reference sequence). The CDR3 extends over 11 amino acids.

The V call is TRBV2, the J call TRBJ2-3, with TRBD2 identical over 7 bases. Trimming took 3 bases from V and 4 from J; bases not matched to a gene: 7. This CDR3 is 15 amino acids long. CDR1 and CDR2 from the germline V gene are SNHLY and FYNNEI. In nucleotides, the CDR3 is TGTGCCAGCAGTGATTGGGAGGGCGGGGCAGATACGCAGTATTTT. Its translation: CASSDWEGGADTQYF.

This chain uses TRBV7-6 with TRBJ2-5; D assignment may be TRBD1 or TRBD2 (5 bases each). Trimming removed 5 bases at V and 2 bases at J, with 12 bases between. The CDR3 length is 14 residues. Germline V gene data show CDR1 as SGHVS and CDR2 as FNYEAQ. The CDR3 loop is CASSRIGAQETQYF. CDR3 in DNA: TGTGCCAGCAGCCGCATCGGGGCTCAAGAGACCCAGTACTTC.

The rearrangement uses TRBV28 and TRBJ2-3; D may be TRBD1 (6 bases). V lost 5 bases, J lost 1 base, and 16 bases lay in between. Germline values: CDR1 MDHEN, CDR2 SYDVKM. The CDR3 runs 16 residues. DNA of the CDR3: TGTGCCAGCAGTCCACACAGGGAGCTCGGCACAGATACGCAGTATTTT. It codes for CASSPHRELGTDTQYF.

The chain uses TRBV4-1 and TRBJ2-2, with D possibly being TRBD1 or TRBD2 (5 bases each). The CDR3 length is 16 residues. The V gene lost 7 bases and the J gene lost 0 bases, with 15 bases spanning the gap. Germline V gene sequence: CDR1 MGHRA, CDR2 YSYEKL. In DNA, the CDR3 is TGCGCCAGCACGATGGGGCGGGCCGCGAACACCGGGGAGCTGTTTTTT. Protein: CASTMGRAANTGELFF.

The chain recombines TRBV5-8 with TRBJ1-1; D gene uncertain. The CDR3 totals 11 residues. Germline V gene lookup returns CDR1 SGHTS and CDR2 YDEGEE. Trimming took 6 bases from V and 1 from J, leaving 4 bases between them. The CDR3 region has the DNA TGTGCCAGCATGAAGAACACTGAAGCTTTCTTT. Amino acid sequence: CASMKNTEAFF.

The rearrangement joins TRBV30 to TRBJ2-1; D gene ambiguous. Germline V CDR1 and CDR2: GTSNPN, SVGIG (reference sequence). This CDR3 is 12 amino acids long. Trimming pared 0 bases from V and 11 bases from J, leaving 11 bases between. This chain's CDR3 is CAWSVPALKQFF. CDR3 DNA: TGTGCCTGGAGTGTCCCGGCCCTGAAGCAGTTCTTC.

This chain joins TRBV29-1 and TRBJ2-1, with a weak D call TRBD2 (6 bases). This CDR3 is built from 14 residues. Germline CDR1 and CDR2: SQVTM and ANQGSEA. V lost 7 bases and J lost 2, with 15 bases in between. The CDR3 sequence: CSAPRVAAYNEQFF. For the CDR3, the DNA is TGCAGCGCCCCTCGCGTAGCGGCCTACAATGAGCAGTTCTTC.

The count of this clone is one. The V call is TRBV29-1, the J call TRBJ2-1, with 11 bases identical to TRBD1. CDR3 length: 14 residues. Germline V lookup: CDR1 SQVTM, CDR2 ANQGSEA. Unmatched junction bases numbered 4, after V lost 7 bases and J lost 2 bases. The CDR3 spells CSGRDRGTYNEQFF. The CDR3 DNA reads TGCAGCGGACGGGACAGGGGGACCTACAATGAGCAGTTCTTC.

V and J are TRBV5-6 and TRBJ2-5; possible D gene TRBD1, 6 bases. This CDR3 has 14 residues. V lost 3 bases and J lost 7, with 16 bases in between. CDR1 and CDR2 from the germline V gene are SGHDT and YYEEEE. For the CDR3, the DNA is TGTGCCAGCAGCTACGGGACACAGTGGGGGACCCAGTACTTC. Translated: CASSYGTQWGTQYF. Looking up the rest from reference TRBV5-6 and TRBJ2-5 gives the full variable domain: DAGVTQSPTHLIKTRGQQVTLRCSPKSGHDTVSWYQQALGQGPQFIFQYYEEEERQRGNFPDRFSGHQFPNYSSELNVNALLLGDSALYLCASSYGTQWGTQYFGPGTRLLVL.

This sequence joins TRBV5-1 and TRBJ1-4; D unclear. Germline-derived CDR1 and CDR2 are SGHRS and YFSETQ. This CDR3 has 13 amino acids. The germline V and J ends were trimmed by 4 bases and 5 bases, with 9 bases remaining between them. CDR3 DNA sequence: TGCGCCAGCAGCCCCCTAGGAAATGAAAAACTGTTTTTT. Residues: CASSPLGNEKLFF.

The chain combines TRBV9 with TRBJ2-1; D remains unclear. The CDR3 runs to 14 residues. Trimming removed 4 bases at V and 8 bases at J, with 16 bases between. Looked up from germline, CDR1 is SGDLS and CDR2 is YYNGEE. The CDR3 DNA is TGTGCCAGCAGCAGAGCTCCTACTGCGGATGAGCAGTTCTTC. As protein: CASSRAPTADEQFF.

Concerning this clone: Different DNA sequences within this sample yield the same CDR3. The chain combines TRBV7-9 with TRBJ2-1; D not resolved. The CDR3 contains 12 residues. V lost 5 bases and J lost 5, with 7 bases in between. The germline V gene encodes CDR1 SEHNR and CDR2 FQNEAQ (reference sequence). CDR3 loop: CASSPRNNEQFF. The CDR3 DNA follows: TGTGCCAGCAGCCCAAGAAACAATGAGCAGTTCTTC.

CDR3 in DNA: TGTGCCAGCAGTTTAGAGGTCGAGCAGTACTTC. It is translated as CASSLEVEQYF. The V call is TRBV28, the J call TRBJ2-7; no firm D call. V was trimmed by 2 bases and J by 6 bases, leaving 5 bases between them. The CDR3 totals 11 residues. CDR1 is MDHEN and CDR2 is SYDVKM in the germline V gene.

As to this clone: Other DNA variants within this sample encode the same CDR3. The V call is TRBV18, the J call TRBJ2-5; 7 positions agree with TRBD2. CDR1 and CDR2 (germline): KGHSH, LQKENI. This CDR3 comprises 13 residues. J gave up 4 bases and V 3 bases, and 2 bases lay outside the gene matches. This CDR3 reads CASSPGGGETQYF. CDR3 coding DNA: TGTGCCAGCTCACCTGGGGGGGGAGAGACCCAGTACTTC.

This chain links TRBV7-2 with TRBJ2-7; TRBD1 aligns across 7 bases. CDR3 length equals 16 residues. CDR1 is SGHTA and CDR2 is FQGNSA in the germline V gene. V lost 1 base to trimming and J lost 2 bases; unmatched junction nucleotides: 8. The CDR3 DNA reads TGTGCCAGCAGCTTAGTCGCCGACAGGGTAGCCTACGAGCAGTACTTC. Amino acids: CASSLVADRVAYEQYF.

The chain uses TRBV2 and TRBJ2-1; TRBD1 might be the D (6 bases). CDR1 is SNHLY, CDR2 FYNNEI, per germline. This CDR3 is 13 amino acids long. The V gene lost 8 bases and the J gene lost 3 bases, with 11 bases spanning the gap. In DNA form, the CDR3 reads TGTGCCAGCGTCCAGGACAGCTACAATGAGCAGTTCTTC. It specifies CASVQDSYNEQFF.

This clone appeared a single time. This sequence joins TRBV7-8 and TRBJ2-3; 7 bases align to TRBD1. Germline values: CDR1 SGHVS, CDR2 FQNEAQ. CDR3 length equals 16 residues. Trimming cost V 6 bases and J 1 base; bases outside gene matches: 10. The DNA for the CDR3 is TGTGCCAGCAGGAGGGGGCGAGGTGAGCGCACAGATACGCAGTATTTT. It encodes CASRRGRGERTDTQYF.

The table lists this clone with a count of one. V gene TRBV29-1 combines with J gene TRBJ2-7; TRBD1 matches 8 bases. The ends lost 6 bases at V and 1 base at J; junction bases unmatched: 5. The length of the CDR3 is 13 residues. Germline CDR1 SQVTM, CDR2 ANQGSEA. The CDR3 nucleotides are TGCAGCGTGACCCGGGACAGGTCCTACGAGCAGTACTTC. Its protein is CSVTRDRSYEQYF.